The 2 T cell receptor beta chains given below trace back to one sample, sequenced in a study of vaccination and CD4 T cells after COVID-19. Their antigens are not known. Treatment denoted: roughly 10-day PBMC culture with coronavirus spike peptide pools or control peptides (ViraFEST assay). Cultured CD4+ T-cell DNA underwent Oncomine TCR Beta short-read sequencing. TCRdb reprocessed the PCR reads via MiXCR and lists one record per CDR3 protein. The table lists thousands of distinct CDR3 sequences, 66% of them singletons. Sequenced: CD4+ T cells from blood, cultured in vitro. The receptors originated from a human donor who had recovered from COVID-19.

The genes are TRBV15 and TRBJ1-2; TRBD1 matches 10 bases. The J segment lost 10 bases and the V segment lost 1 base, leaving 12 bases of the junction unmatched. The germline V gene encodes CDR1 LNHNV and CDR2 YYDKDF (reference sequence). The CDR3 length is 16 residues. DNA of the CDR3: TGTGCCACCAGCAGAGGGTCAGACCGGGACAGGGGTTTCTACACCTTC. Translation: CATSRGSDRDRGFYTF.

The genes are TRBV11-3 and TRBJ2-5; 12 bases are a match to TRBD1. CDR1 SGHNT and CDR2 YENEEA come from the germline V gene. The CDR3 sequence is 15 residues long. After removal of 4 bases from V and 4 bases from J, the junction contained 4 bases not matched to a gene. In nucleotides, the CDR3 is TGTGCCAGCAGCTCCGGGACAGGGGGCAGAGAGACCCAGTACTTC. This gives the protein CASSSGTGGRETQYF.